The present TCR beta chain was sequenced within a study of cytomegalovirus exposure and HLA in healthy donors. This clone was seen a handful of times. The antigen is undetermined. General study findings and limits: Associated with cytomegalovirus, according to the listing, were about 160 TCR beta chains. In most subjects, TCR beta sequences reportedly gave accurate predictions of HLA-A and HLA-B alleles.

Both 60 Vbeta primers and 13 Jbeta primers went into the PCR. The data were produced by immunoSEQ multiplex PCR, yet TCRdb's version contains in-frame clones alone and is incomplete. This table holds some 80,000 clones, about a tenth found once. This TCR was recovered from a man aged 55 to 70 in good health and CMV-seropositive. The sample taken for sequencing was PBMCs.

The CDR3 is CASSPPGLNNEQFF. The CDR3 nucleotides are TGTGCCAGCAGCCCTCCGGGACTCAACAATGAGCAGTTCTTC. This chain connects TRBV9 to TRBJ2-1; possible D gene TRBD2, 6 bases. V dropped 4 bases and J dropped 5 bases, with 13 bases sitting between them. CDR1 is SGDLS and CDR2 is YYNGEE in the germline V gene. This CDR3 spans 14 amino acids.